The rows below give T cell receptor beta chains drawn from one sample of a study of blood T cells in healthy people across ages. One entry per CDR3 protein results from TCRdb running MiXCR on the 5' RACE reads. The sample includes around 1,700,000 distinct CDR3 sequences, approximately 28% seen only once; the top ten take roughly 8%. The material sequenced was blood. These TCRs come from a woman aged 25 to 39 in good health. Each CDR3 is given with its conserved first and last residue. Each record gives: clone size, D gene, V gene, J gene, CDR3 protein, CDR3 DNA. The D gene is left open where the match is weak. Not all rows give a size; the values are once, few, many and, for expanded clones, a class.

>many|-|TRBV5-1|TRBJ2-6
CASSSQGRGANVLTF
TGCGCCAGCAGCTCGCAGGGGCGAGGGGCCAACGTCCTGACTTTC
>many|TRBD2|TRBV7-2|TRBJ2-4
CASSPRREGEKNIQYF
TGTGCCAGCAGCCCCCGGCGGGAGGGAGAGAAAAACATTCAGTACTTC
>-|-|TRBV9|TRBJ1-1
CASSETGNMNTEAFF
TGTGCCAGCAGCGAGACAGGCAATATGAACACTGAAGCTTTCTTT
>few|-|TRBV14|TRBJ2-5
CASSLGHGKKETQYF
TGTGCCAGCAGCCTAGGCCATGGGAAAAAAGAGACCCAGTACTTC
>many|-|TRBV28|TRBJ2-7
CASRRTPWGEQYF
TGTGCCAGCAGACGGACCCCTTGGGGCGAGCAGTACTTC
>many|TRBD1|TRBV29-1|TRBJ1-2
CSVDPGQGDYGYTF
TGCAGCGTTGACCCTGGACAGGGCGACTATGGCTACACCTTC
>many|TRBD2|TRBV9|TRBJ2-7
CASSSSGAWNDEQYF
TGTGCCAGCAGCTCTAGCGGGGCTTGGAATGACGAGCAGTACTTC
>many|TRBD1|TRBV28|TRBJ2-5
CASSTRQGEKQETQYF
TGTGCCAGCAGTACCCGACAGGGGGAGAAGCAAGAGACCCAGTACTTC
>-|-|TRBV25-1|TRBJ1-3
CASRRGTGSGNTIYF
TGTGCCAGCAGAAGAGGGACTGGCTCTGGAAACACCATATATTTT
>-|TRBD1|TRBV5-1|TRBJ1-5
CASSLITGEGQPQHF
TGCGCCAGCAGCCTTATTACAGGGGAAGGACAGCCCCAGCATTTT
>many|-|TRBV20-1|TRBJ1-5
CSASGSQQPQHF
TGCAGTGCTAGCGGCTCCCAGCAGCCCCAGCATTTT
>-|-|TRBV2|TRBJ2-5
CASSVIASWGTQYF
TGTGCCAGCAGTGTGATTGCTAGCTGGGGGACCCAGTACTTC
>-|TRBD2|TRBV7-9|TRBJ2-7
CASSKVAGDEQYF
TGTGCCAGCAGTAAAGTAGCGGGGGACGAGCAGTACTTC
>few|TRBD1|TRBV28|TRBJ2-1
CASSLAPGTGGNEQFF
TGTGCCAGCAGTTTAGCCCCCGGGACAGGGGGCAATGAGCAGTTCTTC
>-|TRBD2|TRBV12-3/TRBV12-4|TRBJ2-3
CASSPRTSPTDTQYF
TGTGCCAGCAGTCCCCGGACTAGCCCAACAGATACGCAGTATTTT
>many|-|TRBV4-3|TRBJ2-3
CASSQVTGLSTDTQYF
TGCGCCAGCAGCCAAGTCACCGGGCTAAGCACAGATACGCAGTATTTT
>-|-|TRBV28|TRBJ1-1
CASSLSSTGAIQNTEAFF
TGTGCCAGCAGTTTATCTTCTACGGGGGCGATCCAGAACACTGAAGCTTTCTTT